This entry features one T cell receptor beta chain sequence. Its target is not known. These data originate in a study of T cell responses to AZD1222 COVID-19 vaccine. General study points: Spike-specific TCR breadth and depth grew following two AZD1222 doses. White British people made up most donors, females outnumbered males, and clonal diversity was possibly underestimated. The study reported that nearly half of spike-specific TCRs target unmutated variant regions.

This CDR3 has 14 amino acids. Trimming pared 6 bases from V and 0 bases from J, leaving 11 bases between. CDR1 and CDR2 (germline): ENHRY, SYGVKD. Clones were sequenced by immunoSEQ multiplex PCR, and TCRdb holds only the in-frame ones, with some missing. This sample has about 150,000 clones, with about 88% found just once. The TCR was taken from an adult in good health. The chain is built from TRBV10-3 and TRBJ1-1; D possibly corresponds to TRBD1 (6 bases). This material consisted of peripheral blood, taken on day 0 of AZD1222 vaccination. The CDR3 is CAIRLQGLNTEAFF. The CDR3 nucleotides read TGTGCCATCAGGTTGCAGGGGTTGAACACTGAAGCTTTCTTT.